This record concerns one T cell receptor beta chain sequence. Source study methods: How many nucleated cells were present was estimated from reference gene primer amplification. The assay was immunoSEQ multiplex PCR, and TCRdb's table has in-frame clones only and misses some. V and J calls and clone size are copied from that table; D and trimming were computed from the DNA. In the table there are 130,000 to 150,000 clones, roughly 86% of which are singletons. The sample is drawn from a study of blood T cell repertoires in COVID-19. Study at large: Researchers got acute and convalescent COVID-19 samples from the United States, Italy and Spain. PBMCs, B-cell-depleted T cells, or T cells provided the cDNA or gDNA that made up the material.

The CDR3 contains 16 residues. From germline, CDR1 is LNHDA and CDR2 SQIVND (reference sequence). V trimming: 6 bases; J trimming: 8 bases; junction bases outside the gene matches: 11. Specimen: peripheral blood. This chain uses TRBV19 with TRBJ2-1; TRBD1 aligns across 12 bases. This TCR was recovered from a human donor in a cohort sampled during active COVID-19. DNA for the CDR3: TGTGCCAGTAGCACAACTCCGGGACAGGGGGCCTATGAGCAGTTCTTC. This encodes CASSTTPGQGAYEQFF.